Below, 3 T cell receptor beta chains from the same sample are listed, as sequenced in a study of blood T cell repertoires in COVID-19. Sequencing was performed with immunoSEQ multiplex PCR; in TCRdb, only in-frame clones are kept and a portion is missing. The sample includes about 250,000 clones, 85% to 90% of them seen just once. The sample taken for sequencing was PBMCs or T cells enriched from blood (not recorded which). The receptors shown here come from a middle-aged man who had recovered from COVID-19.

This sequence joins TRBV5-1 and TRBJ2-1, with D maybe TRBD2 (6 bases). The CDR3 runs 15 residues. Trimming removed 4 bases at V and 5 bases at J, with 16 bases between. Looked up from germline, CDR1 is SGHRS and CDR2 is YFSETQ. For the CDR3, the DNA is TGCGCCAGCAGCCCCTTGGAGGGAGTGGACAATGAGCAGTTCTTC. Its protein is CASSPLEGVDNEQFF.

The chain combines TRBV12-3 or TRBV12-4 with TRBJ2-1; possible D gene TRBD2, 5 bases. Trimming removed 5 bases at V and 9 bases at J, with 11 bases between. The CDR3 covers 12 residues. The CDR3 sequence is CASSAAVGEQFF. The CDR3, as DNA: TGTGCCAGCAGTGCAGCGGTGGGTGAGCAGTTCTTC.

V gene TRBV30 combines with J gene TRBJ2-1; 13 bases line up with TRBD2. V lost 1 base, J lost 0 bases, and 9 bases stayed unmatched. The CDR3 contains 19 residues. Germline values: CDR1 GTSNPN, CDR2 SVGIG (reference sequence). CDR3 bases: TGTGCCTGGAGTGAGGGGGGACTAGCGGGGAGAAGCTCCTACAATGAGCAGTTCTTC. Translating gives CAWSEGGLAGRSSYNEQFF.